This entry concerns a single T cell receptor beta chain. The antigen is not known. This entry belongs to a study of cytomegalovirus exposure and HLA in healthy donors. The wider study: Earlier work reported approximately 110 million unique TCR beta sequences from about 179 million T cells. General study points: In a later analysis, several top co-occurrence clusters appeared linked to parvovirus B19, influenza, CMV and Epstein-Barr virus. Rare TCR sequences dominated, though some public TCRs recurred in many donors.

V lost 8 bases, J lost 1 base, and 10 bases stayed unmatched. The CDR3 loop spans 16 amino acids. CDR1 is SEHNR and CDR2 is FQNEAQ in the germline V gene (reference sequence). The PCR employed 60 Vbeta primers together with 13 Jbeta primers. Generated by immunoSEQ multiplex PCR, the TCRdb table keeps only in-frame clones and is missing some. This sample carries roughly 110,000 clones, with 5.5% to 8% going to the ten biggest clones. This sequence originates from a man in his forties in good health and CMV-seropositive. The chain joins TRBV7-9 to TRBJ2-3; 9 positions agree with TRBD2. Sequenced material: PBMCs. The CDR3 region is CASVRRAGGGTDTQYF. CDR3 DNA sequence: TGTGCCAGCGTCAGGCGAGCGGGGGGTGGCACAGATACGCAGTATTTT.